This T cell receptor (beta chain) was captured by sequencing in a study of cytomegalovirus exposure and HLA in healthy donors. Study at large: It was reported in a later analysis that the approximately 110 validation repertoires used the same platform as the approximately 600 first-cohort repertoires. Study outcomes and limitations: Subsequent analysis of the 120 or so validation repertoires found a tendency for first-cohort TCR clusters to co-occur. Specificity of three CMV-associated chains for CMV antigens was verified in vitro.

This CDR3 has 14 residues. V lost 5 bases, J lost 3 bases, and 6 bases stayed unmatched. Looked up from germline, CDR1 is KGHSH and CDR2 is LQKENI. TCRdb's copy holds only in-frame clones and misses some; the assay was immunoSEQ multiplex PCR. This table holds 190,000 or so clones, approximately 83% found once. As to this clone: Its specificity is not known.

The gene calls are TRBV18 and TRBJ1-2; 7 bases align to TRBD1. Sequenced material: PBMCs. This sequence originates from a woman between 18 and 29 years old in good health and CMV-seropositive. DNA for the CDR3: TGTGCCAGCTCATCCGACAGGGCCGACTATGGCTACACCTTC. It is translated as CASSSDRADYGYTF.